These 8 T cell receptor beta chains were all obtained from the same sample, sequenced in a study of breast tumors, draining lymph nodes, adjacent tissues. TCRdb called the multiplex PCR reads again in MiXCR, with one record for every CDR3 protein. The sample contains around 70,000 distinct CDR3 sequences, roughly 44% of which appear only once. The sample comprised breast tumor tissue. These receptors came from a female donor with breast cancer. Some clones in this sample may be carry-over from other donors' samples.

The chain uses TRBV11-2 and TRBJ1-6; D uncertain. CDR1 is SGHAT and CDR2 is FQNNGV in the germline V gene. The CDR3 extends over 14 amino acids. V was pared by 5 bases and J by 9 bases, with 14 bases between. The CDR3 region has the DNA TGTGCCAGCAGCCCGTGGTCCAGCTCTTCACCCCTCCACTTT. Protein product: CASSPWSSSSPLHF. Looking up the rest from reference TRBV11-2 and TRBJ1-6 gives the full variable domain: EAGVAQSPRYKIIEKRQSVAFWCNPISGHATLYWYQQILGQGPKLLIQFQNNGVVDDSQLPKDRFSAERLKGVDSTLKIQPAKLEDSAVYLCASSPWSSSSPLHFGNGTRLTVT.

Ten or more counts support this clonotype. CDR3 in DNA: TGCGCCAGCAGTATCGGGGGACAAGAGACCCAGTACTTC. This codes for CASSIGGQETQYF. This chain uses TRBV5-1 with TRBJ2-5; possible D gene TRBD2, 6 bases. The germline V gene has CDR1 SGHRS and CDR2 YFSETQ. The CDR3 is made up of 13 amino acids. V was shortened by 5 bases and J by 2 bases, with 10 bases between the two germline ends.

This clonotype was seen at least ten times. The rearrangement uses TRBV7-8 and TRBJ1-5, with a possible D match to TRBD1 (5 bases). CDR3 length: 16 amino acids. Trimming removed 5 bases from V and 1 base from J, with 15 bases in between. Germline lookup yields CDR1 SGHVS and CDR2 FQNEAQ. Here the CDR3 reads CASSETVAMSNQPQHF. CDR3 nucleotide sequence: TGTGCCAGCAGCGAGACAGTTGCCATGAGCAATCAGCCCCAGCATTTT.

This clonotype came up many times. Since a much larger clone is just one base distant, this may be a read error. J is TRBJ1-5 and V is TRBV20-1; 7 bases agree with TRBD1. The CDR3 is 14 amino acids. Germline CDR1 DFQATT, CDR2 SNEGSKA (reference sequence). The CDR3 region is CSARVGGGNPPQHF. For the CDR3, the DNA is TGCAGTGCTAGAGTGGGAGGGGGCAATCCGCCCCAGCATTTT.

This chain links TRBV20-1 with TRBJ2-3, with unresolved D. CDR3 length: 14 amino acids. CDR1 DFQATT and CDR2 SNEGSKA come from the germline V gene (reference sequence). V lost 6 bases and J lost 0, with 13 bases in between. The CDR3: CSASSKRSTDTQYF. CDR3 nucleotides: TGCAGTGCCAGTAGTAAGAGGAGCACAGATACGCAGTATTTT.

The chain couples TRBV24-1 to TRBJ2-1; D unclear. The CDR3 consists of 14 residues. Germline V CDR1 and CDR2: KGHDR, SFDVKD. The V end lost 4 bases, the J end lost 0 bases, and 6 bases lay between the germline ends. CDR3: CATSDAFSYNEQFF. The CDR3 nucleotides are TGTGCCACCAGTGACGCGTTCTCCTACAATGAGCAGTTCTTC.

This clonotype was counted many times. The chain uses TRBV12-3 or TRBV12-4 and TRBJ2-3; 13 bases agree with TRBD2. The CDR3 runs 17 residues. V lost 7 bases, J lost 4 bases, and 11 bases stayed unmatched. As DNA, the CDR3 is TGTGCCAGCAACCCGAGACTAGCGGGAGGAAGGGCAGATACGCAGTATTTT. It specifies CASNPRLAGGRADTQYF.

This clonotype was recorded many times. This may stem from a read error, because a much larger clone lies one nucleotide away. The chain has TRBV10-1 and TRBJ2-3; D may be TRBD2 (6 bases). Looked up from germline, CDR1 is WNHNN and CDR2 is SYGVQD (reference sequence). This CDR3 has 13 residues. In DNA form, the CDR3 reads TGCGCCAGCAGTGAGGCGGGAACAGGTACGCAGTATTTT. Its protein is CASSEAGTGTQYF.